The 18 T cell receptor beta chains reported below all come from one sample, sequenced in a study of T cells in localized non-small cell lung cancer (dated by TCRdb to about 2020). The library was produced with the immunoSEQ multiplex PCR assay. TCRdb took this table from immuneACCESS and kept in-frame rearrangements with V and J called. Such tables lack part of the clones; where checked against another copy, unresolved V genes explain under half of the gap, and the rest is unexplained. For this sample the table gives about 48,000 clones, of which 60% to 80% were detected only once. In total, the top ten clones hold about 17% of the sample. The sample here was peripheral blood, taken before any cancer treatment. These receptors were collected from a man aged 40 to 70 with stage I squamous cell lung carcinoma.

This clone came up a few times. The J gene is TRBJ1-4, the V gene TRBV11-2, with a possible D match to TRBD1 (6 bases). Germline V lookup: CDR1 SGHAT, CDR2 FQNNGV. CDR3 length equals 15 residues. Deletions cut 4 bases from V and 5 bases from J, with 14 bases between. In nucleotides, the CDR3 is TGTGCCAGCAGCTCCATGGGTGGACAGAATGAAAAACTGTTTTTT. It yields the protein CASSSMGGQNEKLFF.

The chain uses TRBV11-2 and TRBJ1-1; the D is unclear. The CDR3 has 14 residues. In germline, CDR1 is SGHAT, CDR2 FQNNGV. Trimming shortened V by 0 bases and J by 5 bases, and 10 bases separated the two germline ends. The CDR3 DNA reads TGTGCCAGCAGCTTAGAGCCCCGGAGGACTGAAGCTTTCTTT. Translated, it gives CASSLEPRRTEAFF. Full variable domain (outside the CDR3, taken from reference TRBV11-2 and TRBJ1-1): EAGVAQSPRYKIIEKRQSVAFWCNPISGHATLYWYQQILGQGPKLLIQFQNNGVVDDSQLPKDRFSAERLKGVDSTLKIQPAKLEDSAVYLCASSLEPRRTEAFFGQGTRLTVV.

The V gene is TRBV30, the J gene TRBJ2-3; D remains ambiguous. The CDR3 covers 15 residues. V lost 0 bases and J lost 2, with 12 bases in between. Germline V gives CDR1 GTSNPN, CDR2 SVGIG (reference sequence). The CDR3 spells CAWSVSGPFTDTQYF. As DNA, the CDR3 is TGTGCCTGGAGTGTCTCCGGCCCCTTCACAGATACGCAGTATTTT.

The rearrangement joins TRBV7-9 to TRBJ2-5; 9 bases fit TRBD2. Germline values: CDR1 SEHNR, CDR2 FQNEAQ (reference sequence). The J segment lost 3 bases and the V segment lost 4 bases, leaving 6 bases of the junction unmatched. CDR3 length: 15 amino acids. The CDR3 spells CASSSSIAGEETQYF. The CDR3 DNA is TGTGCCAGCAGCTCCTCCATAGCGGGGGAAGAGACCCAGTACTTC.

J is TRBJ2-1 and V is TRBV5-5, with unresolved D. V was trimmed by 3 bases and J by 7 bases, leaving 17 bases between them. The CDR3 runs to 15 residues. Germline V gene lookup returns CDR1 SGHKS and CDR2 YYEKEE (reference sequence). The CDR3 coding sequence is TGTGCCAGCAGCTCTGTCTTGGTAGTAGCAAATGAGCAGTTCTTC. This encodes CASSSVLVVANEQFF.

CDR3 region: CASSPQDSPNLGYTF. The CDR3 nucleotides are TGTGCCAGCAGTCCCCAGGACAGCCCCAATCTAGGCTACACCTTC. This chain links TRBV27 with TRBJ1-2; D might be TRBD1 (6 bases). CDR1 MNHEY and CDR2 SMNVEV come from the germline V gene (reference sequence). This CDR3 is built from 15 residues. Trimming cost V 5 bases and J 8 bases, with 21 bases left between them.

The V gene is TRBV19, the J gene TRBJ2-3; TRBD1 aligns across 7 bases. This CDR3 region has 16 residues. The germline gives CDR1 LNHDA, CDR2 SQIVND (reference sequence). V shed 4 bases and J 0 bases; nucleotides not matched to a gene: 7. The CDR3 DNA reads as TGTGCCAGTAGTACCTGGACAGGTGTTAGCACAGATACGCAGTATTTT. Its translation: CASSTWTGVSTDTQYF.

The chain employs TRBV12-5 and TRBJ1-3; D possibly corresponds to TRBD1 (6 bases). CDR1 is LGHNT, CDR2 FRNRAP, per germline. The CDR3 extends over 13 amino acids. V gave up 5 bases and J gave up 10 bases, with 15 bases separating them. CDR3: CASGPSGGQTIYF. The CDR3 DNA reads as TGTGCTAGTGGTCCCTCGGGGGGGCAAACCATATATTTT.

This rearrangement joins TRBV6-5 to TRBJ1-2, with D possibly TRBD1 on 5 matching bases. Germline-derived CDR1 and CDR2 are MNHEY and SVGAGI. Trimming took 6 bases from V and 10 from J, leaving 24 bases between them. The CDR3 has 15 residues. The CDR3, as DNA: TGTGCCAGCAGGCCCTCCGGGGCAGGAGCTTCGGACTACACCTTC. It yields the protein CASRPSGAGASDYTF.

This chain uses TRBV7-9 with TRBJ1-5, with no clear D. Germline values: CDR1 SEHNR, CDR2 FQNEAQ (reference sequence). This CDR3 is 14 amino acids long. V dropped 5 bases and J dropped 1 base, with 9 bases sitting between them. The CDR3 DNA reads as TGTGCCAGCAGCGAGTCGGTGAGCAATCAGCCCCAGCATTTT. Translation: CASSESVSNQPQHF.

This chain connects TRBV19 to TRBJ2-1, with 8 bases aligning to TRBD1. The J segment lost 7 bases and the V segment lost 5 bases, leaving 7 bases of the junction unmatched. This CDR3 contains 14 residues. CDR1 LNHDA and CDR2 SQIVND come from the germline V gene (reference sequence). The DNA for the CDR3 is TGTGCCAGTAGTGGGGACAGGTGGGGGAATGAGCAGTTCTTC. Encoded protein: CASSGDRWGNEQFF.

The chain is built from TRBV29-1 and TRBJ1-4, with D unresolved. Germline CDR1 SQVTM, CDR2 ANQGSEA. This CDR3 comprises 14 residues. The V end was cut by 5 bases, the J end by 5 bases, with 15 bases between. The CDR3 region has the DNA TGCAGCGTTCTTAACGCGGACCGAAATGAAAAACTGTTTTTT. Encoded protein: CSVLNADRNEKLFF.

The gene calls are TRBV9 and TRBJ2-3; D might be TRBD1 or TRBD2, each matching 5 bases. Germline-derived CDR1 and CDR2 are SGDLS and YYNGEE. The CDR3 covers 16 residues. V was cut by 6 bases and J by 3 bases, with 20 bases left in between. CDR3 residues: CASNATGTPGTDTQYF. The CDR3, as DNA: TGTGCCAGCAACGCCACCGGGACCCCAGGGACAGATACGCAGTATTTT.

This rearrangement joins TRBV10-2 to TRBJ1-4; D remains unclear. The V end lost 0 bases, the J end lost 8 bases, and 13 bases lay between the germline ends. The CDR3 covers 15 residues. From germline, CDR1 is WSHSY and CDR2 SAAADI. The CDR3 nucleotides are TGCGCCAGCAGTGAGTCCCAAAGTATGGGGGAAAAACTGTTTTTT. Translation: CASSESQSMGEKLFF.

The chain joins TRBV5-8 to TRBJ1-1; no clear D. Trimming shortened V by 4 bases and J by 1 base, and 11 bases separated the two germline ends. The CDR3 length is 14 residues. Germline CDR1 is SGHTS and CDR2 is YDEGEE. CDR3 protein: CASSIRWGNTEAFF. The DNA for the CDR3 is TGTGCCAGCAGCATTAGATGGGGGAACACTGAAGCTTTCTTT.

This clone was counted once. The DNA of the CDR3 is TGTGCCAGCTCACCACCAGCGGGGTATTCCGGGGAGCTGTTTTTT. Its translation is CASSPPAGYSGELFF. The chain recombines TRBV18 with TRBJ2-2; 7 bases align to TRBD2. The junction had 4 bases not matched to a gene; V was cut back by 0 bases and J by 6 bases. This CDR3 is 15 amino acids long. CDR1 is KGHSH, CDR2 LQKENI, per germline. The full variable domain, with the rest looked up from reference TRBV18 and TRBJ2-2, is NAGVMQNPRHLVRRRGQEARLRCSPMKGHSHVYWYRQLPEEGLKFMVYLQKENIIDESGMPKERFSAEFPKEGPSILRIQQVVRGDSAAYFCASSPPAGYSGELFFGEGSRLTVL.

Points on this clone: A junction end diverges from the germline sequence, so it may reflect a read error. The chain carries TRBV11-2 and TRBJ1-1; 11 bases fit TRBD1. Germline assignment: CDR1 SGHAT and CDR2 FQNNGV. This CDR3 comprises 12 residues. The chain's CDR3 is CASSLEGTGGVF. In nucleotides, the CDR3 is TGTGCCAGCAGCTTAGAAGGGACAGGGGGAGTATTT.

The chain couples TRBV5-1 to TRBJ2-5; no clear D. Looked up from germline, CDR1 is SGHRS and CDR2 is YFSETQ. The CDR3 contains 15 residues. The V end was cut by 2 bases, the J end by 3 bases, with 14 bases between. The CDR3 DNA is TGCGCCAGCAGCTTCCTAGGAGAGCCAGAAGAGACCCAGTACTTC. Encoded protein: CASSFLGEPEETQYF.